The TCR beta chain described here comes from a study of shared clonotypes between healthy human individuals. Libraries were prepared by immunoSEQ multiplex PCR; TCRdb keeps only in-frame clonotypes and omits some of them. The sample has approximately 1.1 million clones; around 82% are singletons. The CDR3 sequence is 10 residues long. Germline CDR1 and CDR2: MGHRA and YSYEKL. V dropped 8 bases and J dropped 11; count of bases not matched to a gene: 4. Recent acute infections and vaccinations were absent in the healthy HIV-negative adult donors. Into CD45RA+ naive and CD45RA-negative memory subsets, the CD4+ cells were split.

V usage is TRBV4-1 and J usage is TRBJ2-3; 7 nucleotides line up with TRBD2. This receptor was obtained from a man in his late teens or twenties in good health. Some clones in this sample may be carry-over from other donors' samples. Sequences were obtained from memory CD4+ T cells from PBMCs. The sample's subset: CD45RA-negative fraction. CDR3 residues: CASGLEQQYF. In DNA form, the CDR3 reads TGCGCCAGCGGACTAGAACAGCAGTATTTT.